This T cell receptor beta chain was recovered during a study of blood T cell repertoires in COVID-19. Study-level information: Both acute and convalescent COVID-19 samples were obtained from the United States, Italy and Spain. PBMCs, B-cell-depleted T cells, or T cells were the source of the cDNA or gDNA that made up the material.

Germline assignment: CDR1 SGHNT and CDR2 YENEEA. Trimming cost V 5 bases and J 2 bases; bases outside gene matches: 6. The CDR3 contains 14 residues. Authors' analysis steps: Amplification of reference gene primers was used by the study to estimate nucleated cell counts. Data came from immunoSEQ multiplex PCR; TCRdb stores just in-frame clones and leaves some out. V, J and clone size are those of that table, while D and trimming were read from the DNA. In the table there are 100,000 to 150,000 clones, around three quarters of which are singletons. The J gene is TRBJ2-7, the V gene TRBV11-3; 7 bases are shared with TRBD2. The clonotype originates from a man aged 40-55 years with active or convalescent COVID-19. The material sequenced was peripheral blood. The CDR3 bases are TGTGCCAGCAGCGCTGCTGCGGGGGCCTACGAGCAGTACTTC. This sequence encodes CASSAAAGAYEQYF.